The entry that follows covers one T cell receptor (beta chain) sequence. This clonotype has a handful of counts. It has no known antigen specificity. The input lacks base qualities; no much larger clone sits a single base away. The data were obtained in a study of response to subunit inactivated influenza vaccine (dated by TCRdb to 2017 to 2018). About the study as a whole: Deep quantitative profiling of the T cell receptor repertoire was used in the study to follow responses to a trivalent subunit inactivated influenza vaccine. Study-level results and caveats: It was suggested by the authors that each seasonal influenza vaccination may recruit only a limited number of new T cells.

The CDR3, from cysteine to phenylalanine, totals 14 residues. Of the read, only the CDR3 DNA is kept; its 42 bases are in frame from base 1. From the germline V gene, CDR1 is SGHRS and CDR2 is YFSETQ. The germline ends are 9 bases apart after V is trimmed by 5 bases and J by 1 base. The receptor library was made with RT-PCR. The sequencer listed for this sample is Illumina HiSeq 2500. Starting from the raw public reads, TCRdb applied fastp trimming at Q25, assembled clones with MiXCR and retained in-frame beta chains. Each record represents a unique CDR3 protein, reported with the most common genes and DNA among its rows. Across this sample there are about 500,000 distinct CDR3 sequences, with 16% seen only once. Less than 4% of the sample rests with the top ten.

In this chain, TRBV5-1 is recombined with TRBJ2-2; no D gene call is confident. The sequenced sample was CD4+ T cells sorted from PBMCs, obtained about 24 months after vaccination. This clonotype originated in a man between 50 and 69 years old who received an inactivated influenza vaccine. Donor details come from another sample of the same person, matched by shared clones. CDR3 reads: CASSSGRNTGELFF. The DNA sequence is TGCGCCAGCAGTTCCGGACGGAACACCGGGGAGCTGTTTTTT.